This T cell receptor (beta chain) stems from a study of regulatory T cells in long-lasting Graves disease. Study context: New Graves' disease cases had less than 3 months of antithyroid drugs.

The authors built TCR beta libraries using iRepertoire HTBI primers and Arm-PCR of CDR3 regions. TCRdb called the multiplex PCR reads again in MiXCR, with one record for every CDR3 protein. Found here are 530,000 or so distinct CDR3 sequences, approximately 12% of them singletons; the top ten hold 8% to 10%. This clonotype was recorded at least ten times. As for time point: newly diagnosed GD, antithyroid drugs for less than 3 months. Extracted RNA from PBMCs served as the source of the TCR library. Between the trimmed V and J ends, which lost 5 bases and 7 bases, there was a span of 11 bases. The CDR3 runs to 12 residues. Germline V gene sequence: CDR1 SEHNR, CDR2 FQNEAQ (reference sequence). This sample also appeared in a second study, on T cells in Graves' hyperthyroidism and ophthalmopathy. From that report: Lactation, pregnancy, other autoimmune disease or uncontrolled infection led to exclusion of patients. The TCR CDR3 was amplified in a first-round RT-PCR using the HTBI primer set.

The sequencing used peripheral blood mononuclear cells (PBMCs), collected at new diagnosis, from a patient treated with antithyroid drugs. The sequence came from a young man with Graves disease. V gene TRBV7-9 combines with J gene TRBJ1-1; a weak D match, TRBD1 (5 bases). The CDR3 loop is CASSPGPLEAFF. Here the CDR3 DNA reads TGTGCCAGCAGCCCGGGACCGCTTGAAGCTTTCTTT.